This T cell receptor (beta chain) is drawn from a study of CD8+CD57+ T cells in acquired aplastic anemia. Broader study findings: Comparison of patients with controls identified around 30 shared CD8+ CDR3 sequences. The CD8+ Simpson's diversity of patients and controls was not significantly different.

Sequenced patients had shown CD8+CD57+ cell expansion by flow cytometry. Severe acquired aplastic anemia was present in every patient. When blood sampling took place, the patients had received no therapy. CDR3 and TCR beta VDJ profiling relied on genomic DNA as the template. TCRdb ran MiXCR on the reads and lists one entry per CDR3 protein. The data hold some 180,000 distinct CDR3 sequences, with around 50% observed a single time. In the case of this clonotype: The target antigen is unknown.

Losses at the gene ends were 5 bases for V and 5 bases for J; bases not matched to a gene: 6. CDR1 and CDR2 from the germline V gene are SNHLY and FYNNEI. This CDR3 region has 14 residues. The V call is TRBV2, the J call TRBJ1-5; TRBD1 matches 7 bases. Sequencing was performed on sorted CD4+, CD8+, or CD8+CD57+ T cells (not recorded which) from PBMCs. The source of this sequence is a human donor with aplastic anemia. CDR3 DNA sequence: TGTGCCAGCAGTTCCGGGACAGAATATCAGCCCCAGCATTTT. Translation gives CASSSGTEYQPQHF.